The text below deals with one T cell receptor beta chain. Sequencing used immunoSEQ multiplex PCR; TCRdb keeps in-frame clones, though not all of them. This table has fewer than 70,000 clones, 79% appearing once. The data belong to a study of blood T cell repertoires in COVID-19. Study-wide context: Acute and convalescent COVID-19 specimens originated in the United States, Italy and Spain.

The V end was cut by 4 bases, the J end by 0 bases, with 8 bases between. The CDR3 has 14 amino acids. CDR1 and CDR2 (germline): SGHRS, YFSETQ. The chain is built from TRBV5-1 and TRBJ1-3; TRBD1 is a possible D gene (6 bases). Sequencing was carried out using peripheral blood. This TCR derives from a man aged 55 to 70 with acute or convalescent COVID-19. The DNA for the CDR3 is TGCGCCAGCAGCCCGGACAGCTCTGGAAACACCATATATTTT. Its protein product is CASSPDSSGNTIYF.